This is a list of T cell receptor beta chains from one sample in a study of blood T cell repertoires in COVID-19. TCRdb keeps only in-frame clones here, not all; method: immunoSEQ multiplex PCR. The sample records about 200,000 clones, 86% being singletons. Input material: PBMCs or T cells enriched from blood (not recorded which). The receptor source for this set is a man aged 35 to 55 with acute COVID-19. The CDR3 runs from the conserved cysteine through the conserved F or W. Each record gives: D gene, clone size, V gene, J gene, CDR3 DNA, CDR3 protein. The D gene is left open where the match is weak. Expanded clones are given a class, and other clones once, few, many or no size at all.

D gene: TRBD1; clone size: -; V gene: TRBV19; J gene: TRBJ2-7; CDR3 DNA: TGTGCCAGTAGTACCGACAGGGTGGGAGAGCAGTACTTC; CDR3 protein: CASSTDRVGEQYF
D gene: -; clone size: -; V gene: TRBV7-3; J gene: TRBJ2-7; CDR3 DNA: TGTGCCAGCAGTCCCCAGGGTCGCGAGCAGTACTTC; CDR3 protein: CASSPQGREQYF
D gene: -; clone size: once; V gene: TRBV5-1; J gene: TRBJ1-2; CDR3 DNA: TGCGCCAGCAGCTTGGGGCGACACTTCAACTATGGCTACACCTTC; CDR3 protein: CASSLGRHFNYGYTF
D gene: TRBD1; clone size: -; V gene: TRBV7-2; J gene: TRBJ1-1; CDR3 DNA: TGTGCCAGCAGCCCTCAACAGGGGGACACTGAAGCTTTCTTT; CDR3 protein: CASSPQQGDTEAFF
D gene: TRBD1; clone size: -; V gene: TRBV29-1; J gene: TRBJ1-5; CDR3 DNA: TGCAGCGTTGATGGGGACAGGGGAAGCCAGCCCCAGCATTTT; CDR3 protein: CSVDGDRGSQPQHF
D gene: -; clone size: -; V gene: TRBV5-1; J gene: TRBJ1-4; CDR3 DNA: TGCGCCAGCAGCTTGGCCAAACAGGCCTCAGGATTTAATGAAAAACTGTTTTTT; CDR3 protein: CASSLAKQASGFNEKLFF
D gene: -; clone size: few; V gene: TRBV28; J gene: TRBJ2-7; CDR3 DNA: TGTGCCACCCGGCGGGTCCACTACGAGCAGTACTTC; CDR3 protein: CATRRVHYEQYF
D gene: -; clone size: -; V gene: TRBV28; J gene: TRBJ1-1; CDR3 DNA: TGTGCCAGCAGTTCCACCGGGGGGCTTGGCACTGAAGCTTTCTTT; CDR3 protein: CASSSTGGLGTEAFF
D gene: TRBD1; clone size: few; V gene: TRBV3-1/TRBV3-2; J gene: TRBJ2-7; CDR3 DNA: TGTGCCAGCAGCCAAGGTATCGGACAGGGGAGGGAGCAGTACTTC; CDR3 protein: CASSQGIGQGREQYF
D gene: -; clone size: -; V gene: TRBV7-2; J gene: TRBJ1-5; CDR3 DNA: TGTGCCAGCAGCATTGACTCCACAAGCAATCAGCCCCAGCATTTT; CDR3 protein: CASSIDSTSNQPQHF
D gene: -; clone size: -; V gene: TRBV3-1/TRBV3-2; J gene: TRBJ2-1; CDR3 DNA: TGTGCCAGCAGCCTTGCAAACGGTGAGCAGTTCTTC; CDR3 protein: CASSLANGEQFF
D gene: TRBD1; clone size: once; V gene: TRBV5-1; J gene: TRBJ2-5; CDR3 DNA: TGCGCCAGCAGCGGAGGGACAGGGAGGGAGACCCAGTACTTC; CDR3 protein: CASSGGTGRETQYF